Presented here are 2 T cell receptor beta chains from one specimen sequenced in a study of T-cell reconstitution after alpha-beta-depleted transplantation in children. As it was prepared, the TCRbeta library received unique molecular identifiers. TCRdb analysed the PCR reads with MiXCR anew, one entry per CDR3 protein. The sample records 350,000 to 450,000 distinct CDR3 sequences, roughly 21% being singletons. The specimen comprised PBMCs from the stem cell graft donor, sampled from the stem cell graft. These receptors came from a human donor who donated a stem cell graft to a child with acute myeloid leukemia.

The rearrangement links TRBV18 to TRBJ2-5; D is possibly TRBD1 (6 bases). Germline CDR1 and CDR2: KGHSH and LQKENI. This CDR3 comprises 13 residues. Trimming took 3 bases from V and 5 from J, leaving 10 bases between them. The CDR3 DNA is TGTGCCAGCTCACCGGACAGCACCGAGACCCAGTACTTC. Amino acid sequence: CASSPDSTETQYF. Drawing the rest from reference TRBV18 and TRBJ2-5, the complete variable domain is NAGVMQNPRHLVRRRGQEARLRCSPMKGHSHVYWYRQLPEEGLKFMVYLQKENIIDESGMPKERFSAEFPKEGPSILRIQQVVRGDSAAYFCASSPDSTETQYFGPGTRLLVL.

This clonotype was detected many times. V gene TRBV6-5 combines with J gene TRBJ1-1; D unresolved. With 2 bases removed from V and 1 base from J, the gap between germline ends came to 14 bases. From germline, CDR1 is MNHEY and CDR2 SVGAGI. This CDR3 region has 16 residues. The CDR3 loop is CASSYRLGWRNTEAFF. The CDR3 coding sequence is TGTGCCAGCAGTTACCGACTCGGGTGGAGGAACACTGAAGCTTTCTTT.